A selection of T cell receptor beta chains follows, all from one sample in a study of molecular identifiers for immune sequencing clone quantification. One entry per CDR3 protein, called by TCRdb with MiXCR from the PCR reads. The top ten hold approximately 0.75% of the sample, which has approximately 630,000 distinct CDR3 sequences, about 25% seen once. The sample was naive CD8+ T cells from blood, with Jurkat cell RNA spiked in. The receptors stem from a human donor in good health. Some libraries in this study had Jurkat cell RNA spiked in. Both conserved end residues are part of each CDR3. The D gene is left open where the match is weak. Part of the rows lack a size; the others show once, few, many or a class for expanded clones.

v_gene: TRBV24-1; d_gene: -; abundance: few; j_gene: TRBJ1-1; CDR3nt: TGTGCCACCGGCGACAGCACTGAAGCTTTCTTT; CDR3aa: CATGDSTEAFF
v_gene: TRBV7-8; d_gene: -; abundance: many; j_gene: TRBJ1-5; CDR3nt: TGTGCCAGCAGCTTGCAGGGGCTCCAGCCCCAGCATTTT; CDR3aa: CASSLQGLQPQHF
v_gene: TRBV7-9; d_gene: -; abundance: few; j_gene: TRBJ2-5; CDR3nt: TGTGCCAGCAGCTTTGCATCACGGGAGACCCAGTACTTC; CDR3aa: CASSFASRETQYF
v_gene: TRBV27; d_gene: -; abundance: many; j_gene: TRBJ1-1; CDR3nt: TGTGCCAGCACCCCATACGGGAGTACGAACACTGAAGCTTTCTTT; CDR3aa: CASTPYGSTNTEAFF
v_gene: TRBV18; d_gene: -; abundance: -; j_gene: TRBJ2-2; CDR3nt: TGTGCCGGCTCACCCCTCCTAACTGTCGGCACCGGGGAGCTGTTTTTT; CDR3aa: CAGSPLLTVGTGELFF
v_gene: TRBV7-9; d_gene: -; abundance: -; j_gene: TRBJ2-7; CDR3nt: TGTGCCAGCAGCCCGACCGGGAGCTCCTACGGGCAGTACTTC; CDR3aa: CASSPTGSSYGQYF
v_gene: TRBV24-1; d_gene: -; abundance: -; j_gene: TRBJ2-1; CDR3nt: TGTGTCACCAGTGATTTGTCAGGGGAGCAGTTCTTC; CDR3aa: CVTSDLSGEQFF
v_gene: TRBV18; d_gene: -; abundance: many; j_gene: TRBJ2-5; CDR3nt: TGTGCCAGCAGCCCCCAAGAGACCCAGTACTTC; CDR3aa: CASSPQETQYF
v_gene: TRBV12-5; d_gene: -; abundance: many; j_gene: TRBJ1-4; CDR3nt: TGTGCTGGTCAACTCCGGGTCCGCCGAAAACTGTTTTTT; CDR3aa: CAGQLRVRRKLFF
v_gene: TRBV20-1; d_gene: TRBD2; abundance: many; j_gene: TRBJ2-5; CDR3nt: TGCAGTGCTGACCCCGGGACTAGCGGGGGGCAAGAGACCCAGTACTTC; CDR3aa: CSADPGTSGGQETQYF
v_gene: TRBV29-1; d_gene: TRBD2; abundance: many; j_gene: TRBJ2-3; CDR3nt: TGCAGCGTTGACGGGACTAGCGAGAGCACAGATACGCAGTATTTT; CDR3aa: CSVDGTSESTDTQYF
v_gene: TRBV6-2/TRBV6-3; d_gene: -; abundance: -; j_gene: TRBJ1-1; CDR3nt: TGTGCCAGCAGTTACGGCGGGGAGAACACTGAAGCTTTCTTT; CDR3aa: CASSYGGENTEAFF
v_gene: TRBV30; d_gene: -; abundance: -; j_gene: TRBJ2-6; CDR3nt: TGTGCCTGGAGTGTAATACGGTCCCAGGCCCGAGGATCTGGGGCCAACGTCCTGACTTTC; CDR3aa: CAWSVIRSQARGSGANVLTF
v_gene: TRBV28; d_gene: -; abundance: many; j_gene: TRBJ2-2; CDR3nt: TGTGCCAGCCTTCAGGCGAACACCGGGGAGCTGTTTTTT; CDR3aa: CASLQANTGELFF
v_gene: TRBV6-5; d_gene: -; abundance: -; j_gene: TRBJ1-4; CDR3nt: TGTGCCAGCAGTTACTCAGCAGGCGGGCTTAATGAAAAACTGTTTTTT; CDR3aa: CASSYSAGGLNEKLFF
v_gene: TRBV12-3/TRBV12-4; d_gene: -; abundance: many; j_gene: TRBJ2-4; CDR3nt: TGTGCCAGCAGGCCGAGACAGCTCGGGTTAGCCAAAAACATTCAGTACTTC; CDR3aa: CASRPRQLGLAKNIQYF
v_gene: TRBV6-1; d_gene: -; abundance: -; j_gene: TRBJ1-1; CDR3nt: TGTGCCAGCAGTGAAGAGGGGGACTGGAGGCTTTCCGAAGCTTTCTTT; CDR3aa: CASSEEGDWRLSEAFF
v_gene: TRBV20-1; d_gene: -; abundance: -; j_gene: TRBJ2-3; CDR3nt: TGCAGTGCGAGGGGAGTAGCAGCCCCGGTCACAGATACGCAGTATTTT; CDR3aa: CSARGVAAPVTDTQYF
v_gene: TRBV5-1; d_gene: TRBD1; abundance: many; j_gene: TRBJ2-3; CDR3nt: TGCGCCAGCCGCTCAAGAGGGCAGGGGGTACAATCGTCCACAGATACGCAGTATTTT; CDR3aa: CASRSRGQGVQSSTDTQYF
v_gene: TRBV28; d_gene: TRBD2; abundance: -; j_gene: TRBJ2-3; CDR3nt: TGTGCCAGTAGTTTGGTAGCGGGAGGCCCAGATCCGCAGTATTTT; CDR3aa: CASSLVAGGPDPQYF
v_gene: TRBV6-2/TRBV6-3; d_gene: -; abundance: many; j_gene: TRBJ2-3; CDR3nt: TGTGCCTGCGATGGGGCTCACCTCCCGGGTACGCAGTATTTT; CDR3aa: CACDGAHLPGTQYF
v_gene: TRBV19; d_gene: -; abundance: -; j_gene: TRBJ2-1; CDR3nt: TGTGCCAGCGCTCCAGGGGCAGGGACTTACAGTGAGCCGTTCTTC; CDR3aa: CASAPGAGTYSEPFF
v_gene: TRBV7-9; d_gene: -; abundance: -; j_gene: TRBJ2-1; CDR3nt: TGTGCCAGCTGCCGGGGTTACAATGAGCAGTTCTTC; CDR3aa: CASCRGYNEQFF
v_gene: TRBV4-1; d_gene: -; abundance: many; j_gene: TRBJ2-6; CDR3nt: TGCGCCAGCAGCCACGAACTGGCTGGGGCCAACGTCCTGACTTTC; CDR3aa: CASSHELAGANVLTF
v_gene: TRBV7-9; d_gene: -; abundance: -; j_gene: TRBJ1-1; CDR3nt: TGTGCCAGCGAGGTCGTATGGGGCACTGAAGCTTTCTTT; CDR3aa: CASEVVWGTEAFF
v_gene: TRBV5-6; d_gene: TRBD1; abundance: -; j_gene: TRBJ1-5; CDR3nt: TGTGCCAGCAGCTTGAGTCCGGGACAGGGGACTTATAGCAATCAGCCCCAGCATTTT; CDR3aa: CASSLSPGQGTYSNQPQHF
v_gene: TRBV5-1; d_gene: TRBD2; abundance: -; j_gene: TRBJ2-1; CDR3nt: TGCACCAGCAGCTCCGGGACTAGCGGGGGAAGCTCCTACAATGAGCAGTTCTTC; CDR3aa: CTSSSGTSGGSSYNEQFF
v_gene: TRBV7-6; d_gene: -; abundance: many; j_gene: TRBJ2-7; CDR3nt: TGTGCCAGCAGCCCAGCACCCTCGACTATCCACGAGCAGTACTTC; CDR3aa: CASSPAPSTIHEQYF
v_gene: TRBV30; d_gene: TRBD2; abundance: few; j_gene: TRBJ2-7; CDR3nt: TGTGCCTGGAGTGTCGGCAGATCGGGGGGTGAGCAGTACTTC; CDR3aa: CAWSVGRSGGEQYF
v_gene: TRBV9; d_gene: -; abundance: many; j_gene: TRBJ1-1; CDR3nt: TGTGCCAGCAGCGAGGGGGGTCCTGAAGCTTTCTTT; CDR3aa: CASSEGGPEAFF
v_gene: TRBV27; d_gene: TRBD1; abundance: -; j_gene: TRBJ2-6; CDR3nt: TGTGCCAGCGGGGACAGGGGGCCCTCTGGGGCCAACGTCCTGACTTTC; CDR3aa: CASGDRGPSGANVLTF
v_gene: TRBV20-1; d_gene: -; abundance: -; j_gene: TRBJ2-7; CDR3nt: TGCAGTGCTAGAGATCGGGCCAGGAGCTCCTACGAGCAGTACTTC; CDR3aa: CSARDRARSSYEQYF
v_gene: TRBV20-1; d_gene: -; abundance: many; j_gene: TRBJ2-2; CDR3nt: TGCAGTGCCACCCGGGACGGAGGTCCTGGGGAGCTGTTTTTT; CDR3aa: CSATRDGGPGELFF
v_gene: TRBV11-2; d_gene: -; abundance: once; j_gene: TRBJ2-1; CDR3nt: TGTGCCAGCAGCCCCCCGTTAAGGAAAGAGCAGTTCTTC; CDR3aa: CASSPPLRKEQFF
v_gene: TRBV27; d_gene: -; abundance: -; j_gene: TRBJ2-7; CDR3nt: TGTGCCAGCAGCAAGACAGGACCCTACGAGCAGTACTTC; CDR3aa: CASSKTGPYEQYF
v_gene: TRBV7-9; d_gene: -; abundance: many; j_gene: TRBJ2-1; CDR3nt: TGTGCCAGCTTGCAGGGCGGTGAGCAGTTCTTC; CDR3aa: CASLQGGEQFF
v_gene: TRBV3-1; d_gene: -; abundance: -; j_gene: TRBJ2-6; CDR3nt: TGTGCCAGCAGCCGCGGTCGGTGGGATTGGGCCGGGGCCAACGTCCTGACTTTC; CDR3aa: CASSRGRWDWAGANVLTF
v_gene: TRBV11-3; d_gene: -; abundance: few; j_gene: TRBJ2-4; CDR3nt: TGTGCCAGCAGCTTAGATAAACTGCAAGCCAAAAACATTCAGTACTTC; CDR3aa: CASSLDKLQAKNIQYF
v_gene: TRBV20-1; d_gene: -; abundance: -; j_gene: TRBJ2-7; CDR3nt: TGCAGTGCTAGAGATATTAGGAAGACCTCCTACGAGCAGTACTTC; CDR3aa: CSARDIRKTSYEQYF
v_gene: TRBV7-2; d_gene: -; abundance: many; j_gene: TRBJ2-1; CDR3nt: TGTGCCAGCAGCTCCGGAATAGGGGGAGATGAGCAGTTCTTC; CDR3aa: CASSSGIGGDEQFF